This TCR beta chain was recovered during a study of control samples from healthy donors and cancer patients. The data were produced by immunoSEQ multiplex PCR, yet TCRdb's version contains in-frame clones alone and is incomplete. The sample has tens of thousands of clones, approximately 94% seen once. The sample comprised PBMCs. This sequence originates from a man aged 30 to 39 with colorectal cancer.

Written as DNA, the CDR3 is TGCGCCAGCAGCCTGCGACAGGGGGCGCGAGGGGACACTGAAGCTTTCTTT. It is translated as CASSLRQGARGDTEAFF. The V and J genes are TRBV4-1 and TRBJ1-1, with 10 nucleotides matching TRBD1. This CDR3 is built from 17 residues. Germline loops: CDR1 MGHRA, CDR2 YSYEKL. J gave up 3 bases and V 4 bases, and 11 bases lay outside the gene matches.